This passage covers 20 T cell receptor beta chains from one sample sequenced in a study of response to subunit inactivated influenza vaccine. TCRdb reanalysed the RT-PCR reads using MiXCR and keeps one entry per CDR3 protein. The sample has approximately 680,000 distinct CDR3 sequences; approximately 14% are singletons. This material consisted of PBMCs from blood, taken 12 days after vaccination. The origin of the receptors is a man aged 50 to 59 who received an inactivated influenza vaccine.

This chain joins TRBV4-3 and TRBJ2-7; D uncertain. V gave up 1 base and J gave up 5 bases, with 15 bases separating them. This CDR3 is 15 amino acids long. Germline V gives CDR1 LGHNA, CDR2 YSLEER. CDR3 sequence: CASSQGLSSLDEQYF. For the CDR3, the DNA is TGCGCCAGCAGCCAAGGGTTGTCTTCCTTGGACGAGCAGTACTTC.

This chain uses TRBV20-1 with TRBJ2-7, with a tentative D call TRBD2 (7 bases). Trimming took off 3 bases at V and 2 bases at J, with 17 bases between the two ends. The CDR3 covers 15 residues. Germline CDR1 reads DFQATT; CDR2 reads SNEGSKA (reference sequence). Written as DNA, the CDR3 is TGCAGTGCTAGCAGAGGGGGGGTTGGTACCTACGAGCAGTACTTC. This sequence encodes CSASRGGVGTYEQYF.

The chain employs TRBV4-3 and TRBJ1-4; D gene uncertain. Germline V gene sequence: CDR1 LGHNA, CDR2 YSLEER. V was trimmed by 3 bases and J by 8 bases, leaving 7 bases between them. The CDR3 consists of 12 residues. Written as DNA, the CDR3 is TGCGCCAGCAGCCAGGACGCGGAAAAACTGTTTTTT. Its translation is CASSQDAEKLFF.

This clonotype was seen more than once but under ten times. The chain joins TRBV5-1 to TRBJ1-1, with TRBD1 matching 8 bases. With V trimmed by 2 bases and J by 4 bases, 10 bases remained unmatched. Germline values: CDR1 SGHRS, CDR2 YFSETQ. The CDR3 runs 16 residues. The CDR3 nucleotides are TGCGCCAGCAGCTTTCAGCCAGGGGGCGCGGGCACTGAAGCTTTCTTT. As protein: CASSFQPGGAGTEAFF. The full variable domain, its missing parts supplied by reference TRBV5-1 and TRBJ1-1, is KAGVTQTPRYLIKTRGQQVTLSCSPISGHRSVSWYQQTPGQGLQFLFEYFSETQRNKGNFPGRFSGRQFSNSRSEMNVSTLELGDSALYLCASSFQPGGAGTEAFFGQGTRLTVV.

The chain has TRBV4-2 and TRBJ2-1; D might be TRBD2 (6 bases). The CDR3 covers 17 residues. V was pared by 0 bases and J by 0 bases, with 12 bases between. Germline V gene data show CDR1 as LGHNA and CDR2 as YNFKEQ. CDR3 nucleotide sequence: TGTGCCAGCAGCCAAGAACCGGGAGTGAGCTCCTACAATGAGCAGTTCTTC. Encoded protein: CASSQEPGVSSYNEQFF.

With respect to this clonotype: The germline gene is not matched at one end of the junction; a read error may be the cause. The chain carries TRBV6-5 and TRBJ2-1, with D perhaps assigned TRBD1 or TRBD2 (6 bases each). The V gene's germline CDR1 is MNHEY and CDR2 SVGAGI. CDR3 length equals 15 residues. The DNA for the CDR3 is TGTGCCAGCAGTGACTCTCGGGGGCTGGACAATGAGCAGTTCTTC. Protein product: CASSDSRGLDNEQFF.

This clonotype was counted between two and nine times. V usage is TRBV29-1 and J usage is TRBJ2-7; D is perhaps TRBD1 or TRBD2 (5 bases each). Trimming pared 1 base from V and 1 base from J, leaving 17 bases between. This CDR3 is 16 amino acids long. The germline CDR1 and CDR2 sequences are SQVTM and ANQGSEA. CDR3 amino acids: CSVEGWSDRGSYEQYF. For the CDR3, the DNA is TGCAGCGTTGAAGGGTGGAGTGACAGAGGGTCCTACGAGCAGTACTTC.

This clonotype was seen a handful of times. The J gene is TRBJ2-3, the V gene TRBV7-2, with 7 bases matching TRBD2. V trimming: 4 bases; J trimming: 4 bases; junction bases outside the gene matches: 8. This CDR3 is 15 amino acids long. Germline CDR1 reads SGHTA; CDR2 reads FQGNSA. DNA of the CDR3: TGTGCCAGCAGCTCTCGTCAGACTAGCCCAGATACGCAGTATTTT. This sequence encodes CASSSRQTSPDTQYF.

This clonotype has just a few counts. The chain carries TRBV5-1 and TRBJ2-1; weak D call: TRBD2 (6 bases). V was clipped by 1 base and J by 5 bases, with 16 bases between them. The CDR3 contains 16 residues. Germline V CDR1 and CDR2: SGHRS, YFSETQ. CDR3: CASSLFAGRSNNEQFF. The CDR3 bases are TGCGCCAGCAGCTTGTTTGCGGGGAGGTCTAACAATGAGCAGTTCTTC.

This clonotype was seen more than once but under ten times. The chain has TRBV5-1 and TRBJ2-7; maybe TRBD2 (5 bases). V lost 4 bases, J lost 5 bases, and 13 bases lay in between. The CDR3 is 13 residues long. CDR1 and CDR2 from the germline V gene are SGHRS and YFSETQ. The CDR3 DNA sequence: TGCGCCAGCAGCCCGGGATCGAGAGACGAGCAGTACTTC. Translating gives CASSPGSRDEQYF.

V is TRBV12-3 or TRBV12-4 and J is TRBJ2-5; D call uncertain. Trimming shortened V by 3 bases and J by 0 bases, and 5 bases separated the two germline ends. This CDR3 contains 13 residues. CDR3 sequence: CASSFYNQETQYF. The CDR3 DNA sequence: TGTGCCAGCAGTTTTTACAACCAAGAGACCCAGTACTTC.

This clonotype was seen repeatedly, ten times or more. V gene TRBV24-1 combines with J gene TRBJ2-2; 11 bases are shared with TRBD2. In germline, CDR1 is KGHDR, CDR2 SFDVKD. The junction had 7 bases not matched to a gene; V was cut back by 4 bases and J by 4 bases. The CDR3 has 17 amino acids. CDR3 residues: CATSDLGLAGRTGELFF. The CDR3 DNA is TGTGCCACCAGTGACTTAGGACTAGCGGGTCGCACCGGGGAGCTGTTTTTT.

This chain connects TRBV9 to TRBJ2-7; no clear D. V was trimmed by 0 bases and J by 6 bases, leaving 16 bases between them. Germline-derived CDR1 and CDR2 are SGDLS and YYNGEE. The length of the CDR3 is 15 residues. CDR3: CASSVGHGTQSEQYF. Here the CDR3 DNA reads TGTGCCAGCAGCGTAGGCCATGGTACCCAGTCCGAGCAGTACTTC.

The chain couples TRBV6-1 to TRBJ1-2; D remains ambiguous. Germline V gene lookup returns CDR1 MNHNS and CDR2 SASEGT. This CDR3 contains 15 residues. Trimming removed 6 bases at V and 0 bases at J, with 14 bases between. CDR3: CASRSSGKANYGYTF. CDR3 in DNA: TGTGCCAGCAGGTCTTCGGGAAAGGCTAACTATGGCTACACCTTC.

This rearrangement joins TRBV10-3 to TRBJ1-2; a possible D gene is TRBD1 (6 bases). The V and J ends lost 2 bases and 7 bases respectively, with 11 bases between them. Germline V lookup: CDR1 ENHRY, CDR2 SYGVKD. This CDR3 comprises 13 residues. The CDR3 nucleotides are TGTGCCATCAGTGAGCGGGGGGCCTTTGGCTACACCTTC. The encoded protein is CAISERGAFGYTF.

The chain links TRBV6-2 or TRBV6-3 to TRBJ2-1; a possible D gene is TRBD2 (6 bases). CDR1 and CDR2 (germline): MNHEY, SVGEGT. This CDR3 contains 15 residues. V was pared by 6 bases and J by 9 bases, with 21 bases between. CDR3 amino acids: CASRVSLARASEQFF. CDR3 sequence (DNA): TGTGCCAGCAGAGTTTCCCTAGCGCGGGCGAGTGAGCAGTTCTTC.

This clonotype was recorded a few times. The V gene is TRBV20-1, the J gene TRBJ2-5; TRBD2 matches at 9 bases. CDR1 and CDR2 from the germline V gene are DFQATT and SNEGSKA (reference sequence). The CDR3 is 14 amino acids. The V and J ends lost 3 bases and 2 bases, in that order; junction bases with no gene match: 4. CDR3 DNA: TGCAGTGCTAGTAGGACTAGCGTTCAAGAGACCCAGTACTTC. It is translated as CSASRTSVQETQYF.

Only a few counts were recorded for this clonotype. The chain couples TRBV6-1 to TRBJ2-7; weak D call: TRBD1 (6 bases). The CDR3 extends over 15 amino acids. Trimming took off 6 bases at V and 0 bases at J, with 15 bases between the two ends. Germline lookup yields CDR1 MNHNS and CDR2 SASEGT. The CDR3 region has the DNA TGTGCCAGCAGGGTCGGACAGTCGAACTCCTACGAGCAGTACTTC. It yields the protein CASRVGQSNSYEQYF.

The chain has TRBV20-1 and TRBJ1-6; no reliable D call. Germline lookup yields CDR1 DFQATT and CDR2 SNEGSKA (reference sequence). Between the trimmed V and J ends, which lost 1 base and 0 bases, there was a span of 7 bases. This CDR3 contains 15 residues. CDR3 loop: CSARGHSSYNSPLHF. The CDR3 DNA follows: TGCAGTGCTAGAGGTCACAGCTCCTATAATTCACCCCTCCACTTT.

This clonotype appeared a few times. This chain uses TRBV12-3 or TRBV12-4 with TRBJ1-4; 8 bases match TRBD1. This CDR3 has 15 residues. The V segment lost 2 bases and the J segment 8 bases; nucleotides outside the gene matches: 7. CDR3: CASSLLGTGTEKLFF. The CDR3 nucleotides are TGTGCCAGCAGTTTATTAGGGACAGGTACGGAAAAACTGTTTTTT.